The rows below give T cell receptor beta chains drawn from one sample of a study of blood T cell repertoires in COVID-19. The table came from immunoSEQ multiplex PCR; TCRdb's copy has only in-frame clones and leaves some out. The sample yields 110,000 to 150,000 clones, about 80% seen once. The sample comprised peripheral blood. The receptors originated from a man aged 65-85 years who had recovered from COVID-19. Each CDR3 is given with its conserved first and last residue. Each record gives: V gene, D gene, clone size, J gene, CDR3 protein, CDR3 DNA. The D gene is left open where the match is weak. A row's size may be missing; if present it is once, few, many or a size class.

V: TRBV18; D: .; size: .; J: TRBJ1-3; CDR3: CASSRQISYSGNTIYF; DNA: TGTGCCAGCTCACGACAGATAAGTTACTCTGGAAACACCATATATTTT
V: TRBV11-3; D: TRBD2; size: .; J: TRBJ2-7; CDR3: CASSLFGSGPYEQYF; DNA: TGTGCCAGCAGCTTATTTGGTAGCGGGCCCTACGAGCAGTACTTC
V: TRBV5-1; D: .; size: .; J: TRBJ2-5; CDR3: CASSLTAVQETQYF; DNA: TGCGCCAGCAGCTTGACAGCCGTCCAAGAGACCCAGTACTTC
V: TRBV5-4; D: TRBD2; size: .; J: TRBJ2-3; CDR3: CASSPLAGMSTDTQYF; DNA: TGTGCCAGCAGCCCCCTAGCGGGAATGAGCACAGATACGCAGTATTTT
V: TRBV5-1; D: .; size: .; J: TRBJ1-1; CDR3: CASSLDGRANTEAFF; DNA: TGCGCCAGCAGCTTGGACGGCAGGGCGAACACTGAAGCTTTCTTT
V: TRBV5-1; D: TRBD1; size: .; J: TRBJ1-1; CDR3: CASRRDRGPGTEAFF; DNA: TGCGCCAGCAGGCGGGACAGGGGGCCAGGCACTGAAGCTTTCTTT
V: TRBV5-6; D: .; size: once; J: TRBJ2-5; CDR3: CASSLRRSKTQYF; DNA: TGTGCCAGCAGCTTGCGTCGGTCGAAGACCCAGTACTTC
V: TRBV3-1/TRBV3-2; D: .; size: few; J: TRBJ1-2; CDR3: CASSQGGANYGYTF; DNA: TGTGCCAGCAGCCAAGGAGGAGCTAACTATGGCTACACCTTC
V: TRBV7-3; D: TRBD2; size: .; J: TRBJ2-1; CDR3: CASSLTLGAGGRGEQFF; DNA: TGTGCCAGCAGCTTAACGTTGGGAGCGGGAGGGAGGGGTGAGCAGTTCTTC
V: TRBV13; D: TRBD2; size: .; J: TRBJ2-7; CDR3: CASSQSLFSGSRSYEQYF; DNA: TGTGCCAGCAGCCAATCCTTATTCAGCGGGAGCCGGTCCTACGAGCAGTACTTC
V: TRBV6-2/TRBV6-3; D: .; size: once; J: TRBJ2-3; CDR3: CASSYRLRGTDTQYF; DNA: TGTGCCAGCAGTTACCGGTTGCGGGGTACAGATACGCAGTATTTT
V: TRBV14; D: .; size: few; J: TRBJ1-4; CDR3: CASSQERRGGHEKLFF; DNA: TGTGCCAGCAGCCAAGAACGCCGCGGGGGTCATGAAAAACTGTTTTTT
V: TRBV20-1; D: TRBD2; size: .; J: TRBJ2-3; CDR3: CSASGEGTDTQYF; DNA: TGCAGTGCTAGTGGGGAGGGTACAGATACGCAGTATTTT
V: TRBV5-6; D: .; size: .; J: TRBJ2-7; CDR3: CASSLQGSHEQYF; DNA: TGTGCCAGCAGCTTGCAGGGGTCCCACGAGCAGTACTTC
V: TRBV11-2; D: TRBD2; size: .; J: TRBJ2-3; CDR3: CASSLARTSGRLTDTQYF; DNA: TGTGCCAGCAGCTTAGCCCGGACTAGCGGGAGACTCACAGATACGCAGTATTTT
V: TRBV7-9; D: TRBD2; size: .; J: TRBJ2-7; CDR3: CASSESLNPSGSYEQYF; DNA: TGTGCCAGCAGCGAATCTCTTAATCCTAGCGGGAGTTACGAGCAGTACTTC
V: TRBV5-1; D: .; size: .; J: TRBJ1-2; CDR3: CASSLVWGSAAEDGYTF; DNA: TGCGCCAGCAGCTTGGTTTGGGGTTCGGCCGCGGAGGATGGCTACACCTTC
V: TRBV4-1; D: .; size: many; J: TRBJ1-4; CDR3: CASSQDSIRGEKLFF; DNA: TGCGCCAGCAGCCAAGACTCGATAAGGGGTGAAAAACTGTTTTTT
V: TRBV6-6; D: .; size: .; J: TRBJ1-5; CDR3: CASLSTRDQPQHF; DNA: TGTGCCAGCTTGTCTACGAGAGATCAGCCCCAGCATTTT
V: TRBV15; D: TRBD2; size: .; J: TRBJ2-5; CDR3: CATSRGDEGETQYF; DNA: TGTGCCACTTCACGGGGGGACGAGGGGGAGACCCAGTACTTC
V: TRBV6-1; D: .; size: .; J: TRBJ1-5; CDR3: CASSDWGVLSQPQHF; DNA: TGTGCCAGCAGTGATTGGGGAGTCTTAAGTCAGCCCCAGCATTTT
V: TRBV29-1; D: .; size: .; J: TRBJ2-5; CDR3: CSVEWTASGTQYF; DNA: TGCAGCGTTGAATGGACAGCTTCGGGGACCCAGTACTTC
V: TRBV6-6; D: .; size: .; J: TRBJ2-5; CDR3: CASSPSFITNRARETQYF; DNA: TGTGCCAGCAGTCCCTCTTTCATCACGAACAGGGCGCGAGAGACCCAGTACTTC
V: TRBV21-1; D: .; size: .; J: TRBJ2-2; CDR3: CASTSPPPRRGWNTGELFF; DNA: TGTGCCAGCACCTCTCCTCCCCCTCGGCGGGGCTGGAACACCGGGGAGCTGTTTTTT
V: TRBV11-1; D: .; size: .; J: TRBJ2-7; CDR3: CASSQWGLNYEQYF; DNA: TGTGCCAGCAGCCAATGGGGCCTCAACTACGAGCAGTACTTC
V: TRBV30; D: .; size: .; J: TRBJ1-4; CDR3: CAWTPDTVNEKLFF; DNA: TGTGCCTGGACCCCGGACACGGTTAATGAAAAACTGTTTTTT
V: TRBV2; D: .; size: many; J: TRBJ1-2; CDR3: CASRRTAANYGYTF; DNA: TGTGCCAGCAGAAGGACAGCAGCTAACTATGGCTACACCTTC
V: TRBV18; D: .; size: .; J: TRBJ1-2; CDR3: CASSPRQGEETGYTF; DNA: TGTGCCAGCTCACCACGGCAGGGTGAAGAGACTGGCTACACCTTC
V: TRBV7-2; D: TRBD2; size: .; J: TRBJ2-7; CDR3: CASSPNAGGRGEQYF; DNA: TGTGCCAGCAGCCCGAATGCGGGAGGACGGGGGGAGCAGTACTTC
V: TRBV29-1; D: .; size: .; J: TRBJ1-2; CDR3: CSVVVSYGYTF; DNA: TGCAGCGTTGTGGTCAGCTATGGCTACACCTTC
V: TRBV30; D: TRBD1; size: .; J: TRBJ1-5; CDR3: CAWSARQGYDQPQHF; DNA: TGTGCCTGGAGCGCCAGACAGGGGTATGATCAGCCCCAGCATTTT
V: TRBV15; D: .; size: .; J: TRBJ2-2; CDR3: CATSRGQTGELFF; DNA: TGTGCCACCAGCAGAGGACAGACCGGGGAGCTGTTTTTT
V: TRBV11-2; D: .; size: .; J: TRBJ1-6; CDR3: CASSLGTGGTSSPLHF; DNA: TGTGCCAGCAGCTTAGGAACTGGGGGGACCAGTTCACCCCTCCACTTT
V: TRBV6-5; D: TRBD2; size: few; J: TRBJ2-3; CDR3: CASQGLAGADTQYF; DNA: TGTGCCTCCCAGGGACTAGCGGGAGCAGATACGCAGTATTTT
V: TRBV5-8; D: .; size: once; J: TRBJ2-7; CDR3: CASSLAPGQAYEQYF; DNA: TGTGCCAGCAGCTTGGCCCCGGGACAAGCCTACGAGCAGTACTTC
V: TRBV5-1; D: TRBD1; size: .; J: TRBJ2-6; CDR3: CASRAQGAGGANVLTF; DNA: TGCGCCAGCAGAGCACAGGGGGCGGGCGGGGCCAACGTCCTGACTTTC
V: TRBV2; D: TRBD1; size: .; J: TRBJ1-1; CDR3: CASSQGGTEAFF; DNA: TGTGCCAGCAGCCAGGGGGGCACTGAAGCTTTCTTT
V: TRBV5-1; D: TRBD1; size: .; J: TRBJ2-7; CDR3: CASKEPGTGSEQYF; DNA: TGCGCCAGCAAAGAACCCGGGACAGGGTCCGAGCAGTACTTC
V: TRBV10-1; D: TRBD2; size: .; J: TRBJ2-3; CDR3: CASSESGLSTDTQYF; DNA: TGCGCCAGCAGTGAATCGGGACTAAGCACAGATACGCAGTATTTT
V: TRBV3-1/TRBV3-2; D: TRBD2; size: .; J: TRBJ2-5; CDR3: CASSHGGGGQETQYF; DNA: TGTGCCAGCAGCCACGGGGGGGGCGGTCAAGAGACCCAGTACTTC
V: TRBV11-2; D: .; size: .; J: TRBJ1-6; CDR3: CASSLRRSSYNSPLHF; DNA: TGTGCCAGCAGCTTACGCCGGAGCTCCTATAATTCACCCCTCCACTTT
V: TRBV7-8; D: .; size: few; J: TRBJ2-3; CDR3: CASSLEERRIGTQYF; DNA: TGTGCCAGCAGCTTAGAAGAGCGGAGGATAGGTACGCAGTATTTT
V: TRBV10-3; D: .; size: .; J: TRBJ2-7; CDR3: CAINSDLSSYEQYF; DNA: TGTGCCATCAATAGCGACTTGAGCTCCTACGAGCAGTACTTC
V: TRBV12-3/TRBV12-4; D: .; size: once; J: TRBJ1-2; CDR3: CASSWGTQGSYTF; DNA: TGTGCCAGCAGTTGGGGGACCCAGGGGAGCTACACCTTC
V: TRBV10-3; D: TRBD2; size: .; J: TRBJ2-7; CDR3: CAIGRLAGASEQYF; DNA: TGTGCCATCGGGAGACTAGCGGGAGCCTCCGAGCAGTACTTC
V: TRBV18; D: .; size: .; J: TRBJ1-3; CDR3: CASSPGLISGNTIYF; DNA: TGTGCCAGCTCACCCGGACTGATCTCTGGAAACACCATATATTTT
V: TRBV7-2; D: TRBD2; size: .; J: TRBJ2-1; CDR3: CASSRTGTSGRALWTEQFF; DNA: TGTGCCAGCAGCCGGACCGGGACTAGCGGGAGGGCCCTCTGGACTGAGCAGTTCTTC
V: TRBV7-8; D: TRBD2; size: .; J: TRBJ2-1; CDR3: CASSSLAGGLEQFF; DNA: TGTGCCAGCAGCTCCCTAGCGGGAGGGTTAGAGCAGTTCTTC
V: TRBV20-1; D: TRBD2; size: .; J: TRBJ2-7; CDR3: CSASSLAGVAYEQYF; DNA: TGCAGTGCTAGTTCTTTAGCGGGGGTAGCCTACGAGCAGTACTTC
V: TRBV4-1; D: TRBD1; size: many; J: TRBJ2-7; CDR3: CASSQTPGGGLGQYF; DNA: TGCGCCAGCAGCCAAACCCCAGGGGGCGGCCTCGGGCAGTACTTC
V: TRBV19; D: TRBD1; size: .; J: TRBJ2-5; CDR3: CASSRQGADRAQYF; DNA: TGTGCCAGTAGTCGGCAGGGGGCCGATAGGGCCCAGTACTTC
V: TRBV5-1; D: .; size: .; J: TRBJ2-2; CDR3: CASSVTAQYNRQETTGELFF; DNA: TGCGCCAGCAGCGTTACCGCGCAATACAACCGACAGGAGACCACCGGGGAGCTGTTTTTT